This T cell receptor (beta chain) appears in the sequencing data of a study of blood T cells in healthy people across ages. Study information: Per two T cells, template switching captured roughly one barcoded beta molecule.

This CDR3 comprises 13 residues. The germline V gene has CDR1 MNHEY and CDR2 SVGAGI. Trimming cost V 10 bases and J 2 bases, with 14 bases left between them. Together with a sample-barcoded 5' primer, a J-beta primer mix was included in a second PCR lasting about 6 to 11 cycles. One entry per CDR3 protein results from TCRdb running MiXCR on the 5' RACE reads. The sample comprises more than 650,000 distinct CDR3 sequences, around 24% of which are singletons, and about 2.9% rests with the top ten. To note about this clonotype: Its antigen is unidentified.

General study results and limits: TCR beta diversity, measured per million T cells, fell in a roughly linear way with age.

The same sample was also used in a study of T cells of mothers and their children.

The chain has TRBV6-5 and TRBJ1-2; D gene uncertain. The sample comprised blood. This receptor was obtained from a boy aged 10-17 years in good health. The CDR3, as DNA: TGTGCCAACAATTACGGTTGGAACTATGGCTACACCTTC. Amino acid sequence: CANNYGWNYGYTF.